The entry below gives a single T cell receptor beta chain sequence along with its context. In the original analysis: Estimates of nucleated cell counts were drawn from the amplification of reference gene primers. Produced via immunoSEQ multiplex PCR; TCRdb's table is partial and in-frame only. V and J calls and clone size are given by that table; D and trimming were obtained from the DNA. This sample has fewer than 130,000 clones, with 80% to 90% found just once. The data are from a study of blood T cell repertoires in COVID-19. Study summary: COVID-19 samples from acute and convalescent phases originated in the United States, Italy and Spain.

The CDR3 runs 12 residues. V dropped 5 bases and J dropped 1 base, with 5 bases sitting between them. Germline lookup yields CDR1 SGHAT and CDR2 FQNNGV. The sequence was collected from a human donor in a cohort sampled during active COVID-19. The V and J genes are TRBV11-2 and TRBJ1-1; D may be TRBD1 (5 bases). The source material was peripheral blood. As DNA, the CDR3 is TGTGCCAGCAGCACAGGGAACACTGAAGCTTTCTTT. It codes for CASSTGNTEAFF.